The clone carrying this T cell receptor (beta chain) was picked up many times. The sample is drawn from a study of human T cells and chemical hapten exposure. The CDR3 loop spans 17 amino acids. Trimming took 6 bases from V and 3 from J, leaving 20 bases between them. TCRdb reanalysed the RACE reads using MiXCR and keeps one entry per CDR3 protein. This table has 28,000 or so distinct CDR3 sequences, 7% to 8.5% appearing once. Indicated time point: healthy volunteer bleed at 2 weeks. It was from unfractionated whole blood that total RNA was extracted. The chain combines TRBV12-3 or TRBV12-4 with TRBJ2-2, with D possibly TRBD1 on 6 matching bases. The specimen was whole blood. This clonotype originated in a human donor in good health. Some clones in this sample may be carry-over from other donors' samples. The CDR3 here is CASSGRPGQPYTGELFF. CDR3 bases: TGTGCCAGCAGCGGACGGCCCGGACAGCCTTACACCGGGGAGCTGTTTTTT.